The T cell receptor beta chain described here comes from a study of cytomegalovirus exposure and HLA in healthy donors. Germline lookup yields CDR1 SGHNT and CDR2 YYREEE (reference sequence). This CDR3 contains 13 residues. Trimming cost V 0 bases and J 12 bases, with 16 bases left between them. Researchers ran the PCR with 60 Vbeta and 13 Jbeta primers. Here immunoSEQ multiplex PCR was the method, and the copy in TCRdb shows in-frame clones only, minus some. The table lists over 120,000 clones, 70% to 80% of them singletons. The chain carries TRBV5-4 and TRBJ2-7; the D is unclear. The TCR sequence derives from a woman between 18 and 29 years old in good health and CMV-seropositive. The sequenced material came from PBMCs. The CDR3 spells CASSLAAGSTTYF. The CDR3 DNA sequence: TGTGCCAGCAGCTTGGCGGCAGGATCAACCACGTACTTC.